This entry lists 22 T cell receptor beta chains sequenced from one sample in a study of radiotherapy plus CTLA-4 blockade in lung cancer. The repertoire was sequenced with immunoSEQ multiplex PCR; TCRdb's copy has only in-frame clones and lacks some. This sample carries roughly 100,000 clones, roughly 80% of them seen once, and the ten largest clones take about 23%. This specimen consisted of peripheral blood, obtained from a patient treated with radiotherapy plus ipilimumab. These receptors all come from a human donor with non-small cell lung cancer that progressed on radiotherapy plus ipilimumab.

The gene calls are TRBV6-1 and TRBJ2-7; the match to TRBD2 covers 10 bases. V shed 5 bases, J shed 2 bases, and the junction held 6 bases outside the gene matches. CDR1 MNHNS and CDR2 SASEGT come from the germline V gene. CDR3 size: 15 residues. The CDR3 nucleotides read TGTGCCAGCAGTCGGACTAGCGGCCCAACCTACGAGCAGTACTTC. Its protein is CASSRTSGPTYEQYF.

The CDR3 sequence is CASSLVGTGDSYEQYF. CDR3 nucleotides: TGTGCCAGCAGCTTGGTCGGGACAGGGGACTCCTACGAGCAGTACTTC. This chain joins TRBV7-3 and TRBJ2-7, with 10 bases lining up with TRBD1. Germline CDR1 and CDR2: SGHTA and FQGTGA. The CDR3 is 16 amino acids. The trim removed 3 bases at V and 0 bases at J, leaving 5 bases unmatched. Full variable domain (remainder filled in from reference TRBV7-3 and TRBJ2-7): GAGVSQTPSNKVTEKGKYVELRCDPISGHTALYWYRQSLGQGPEFLIYFQGTGAADDSGLPNDRFFAVRPEGSVSTLKIQRTERGDSAVYLCASSLVGTGDSYEQYFGPGTRLTVT.

V and J are TRBV20-1 and TRBJ2-3, with 7 bases aligning to TRBD2. With 4 bases clipped from V and 7 bases from J, the junction kept 2 bases outside the gene matches. The germline V gene has CDR1 DFQATT and CDR2 SNEGSKA (reference sequence). This CDR3 has 11 residues. For the CDR3, the DNA is TGCAGTGCTACGACTAGCAATACGCAGTATTTT. It encodes CSATTSNTQYF.

The genes are TRBV5-4 and TRBJ2-1; D may match TRBD1 or TRBD2 (5 bases each). CDR1 and CDR2 (germline): SGHNT, YYREEE (reference sequence). The germline V and J ends were trimmed by 0 bases and 5 bases, with 15 bases remaining between them. The CDR3 consists of 16 residues. This CDR3 is CASSLASTGADNEQFF. CDR3 DNA sequence: TGTGCCAGCAGCTTGGCGAGCACCGGGGCCGACAATGAGCAGTTCTTC. The whole variable domain, remainder taken from reference TRBV5-4 and TRBJ2-1, is ETGVTQSPTHLIKTRGQQVTLRCSSQSGHNTVSWYQQALGQGPQFIFQYYREEENGRGNFPPRFSGLQFPNYSSELNVNALELDDSALYLCASSLASTGADNEQFFGPGTRLTVL.

The rearrangement uses TRBV6-1 and TRBJ2-1; 10 bases map to TRBD2. Germline V gene data show CDR1 as MNHNS and CDR2 as SASEGT. The CDR3 length is 17 residues. J lost 10 bases, V lost 0 bases, and 12 bases had no gene match. CDR3 amino acids: CASSEALLSGRPGEQFF. The DNA of the CDR3 is TGTGCCAGCAGTGAAGCGCTTCTTAGCGGGAGGCCAGGGGAGCAGTTCTTC.

The rearrangement links TRBV7-8 to TRBJ1-1; unclear D gene. The CDR3 runs to 15 residues. The germline V gene encodes CDR1 SGHVS and CDR2 FQNEAQ. Trimming pared 4 bases from V and 5 bases from J, leaving 17 bases between. The CDR3 DNA is TGTGCCAGCAGCTCCTTAGCGGGGATGGCAACTGAAGCTTTCTTT. This codes for CASSSLAGMATEAFF.

This chain joins TRBV10-3 and TRBJ1-5; maybe TRBD1 (5 bases). Trimming stripped 0 bases from V and 8 bases from J, with 8 bases between. The CDR3 length is 13 residues. Germline assignment: CDR1 ENHRY and CDR2 SYGVKD. CDR3 region: CAISESPGEPQHF. The CDR3 DNA follows: TGTGCCATCAGTGAGTCTCCGGGGGAGCCCCAGCATTTT.

This clone has just one count. The rearrangement uses TRBV7-9 and TRBJ2-1; 7 bases are shared with TRBD1. The CDR3 runs to 13 residues. Trimming removed 6 bases from V and 7 bases from J; junction bases left unmatched: 6. Per the germline V gene, CDR1 is SEHNR and CDR2 is FQNEAQ (reference sequence). CDR3 sequence: CASSKQGWNEQFF. CDR3 nucleotide sequence: TGTGCCAGCAGTAAACAGGGGTGGAATGAGCAGTTCTTC.

This chain uses TRBV6-1 with TRBJ2-5; D is unclear. Per the germline V gene, CDR1 is MNHNS and CDR2 is SASEGT. This CDR3 has 12 residues. Trimming took 6 bases from V and 4 from J, leaving 9 bases between them. This CDR3 is CASSLTRETQYF. Here the CDR3 DNA reads TGTGCCAGCAGCCTGACCCGAGAGACCCAGTACTTC.

V is TRBV2 and J is TRBJ2-2, with D tentatively TRBD1 (6 bases). The CDR3 loop spans 16 amino acids. V shed 6 bases and J shed 5 bases, with 19 bases lying between them. CDR1 is SNHLY, CDR2 FYNNEI, per germline. Written as DNA, the CDR3 is TGTGCCAGCAGAGAGGGATCAGGGGCGCGGACCGGGGAGCTGTTTTTT. It codes for CASREGSGARTGELFF. The full variable domain, completed using reference TRBV2 and TRBJ2-2, is EPEVTQTPSHQVTQMGQEVILRCVPISNHLYFYWYRQILGQKVEFLVSFYNNEISEKSEIFDDQFSVERPDGSNFTLKIRSTKLEDSAMYFCASREGSGARTGELFFGEGSRLTVL.

On this clone: The sample holds other DNA sequences that translate to the same CDR3. The rearrangement uses TRBV10-1 and TRBJ2-3; D is undetermined. The germline V and J ends were trimmed by 0 bases and 2 bases, with 6 bases remaining between them. The V gene's germline CDR1 is WNHNN and CDR2 SYGVQD (reference sequence). CDR3 length: 14 amino acids. The CDR3 loop reads CASSESRSTDTQYF. CDR3 DNA: TGCGCCAGCAGTGAGTCGCGTTCCACAGATACGCAGTATTTT.

The chain links TRBV29-1 to TRBJ1-1, with TRBD1 identical over 8 bases. V shed 4 bases and J 0 bases; nucleotides not matched to a gene: 10. The CDR3 contains 16 residues. CDR1 and CDR2 from the germline V gene are SQVTM and ANQGSEA. The CDR3 nucleotides read TGCAGCGTTGTATCAGGGGGCCTGGGGGTGAACACTGAAGCTTTCTTT. Protein product: CSVVSGGLGVNTEAFF.

The chain has TRBV27 and TRBJ2-5; 7 bases align to TRBD1. The CDR3 is made up of 19 amino acids. In germline, CDR1 is MNHEY, CDR2 SMNVEV (reference sequence). V lost 6 bases and J lost 4; bases outside the gene matches: 23. The CDR3 spells CASSNSGIRDSLYPETQYF. The CDR3 DNA reads TGTGCCAGCAGCAACTCGGGGATCCGGGACAGCCTGTATCCAGAGACCCAGTACTTC.

This sequence joins TRBV28 and TRBJ2-5, with 7 positions matching TRBD1. V was pared by 6 bases and J by 5 bases, with 9 bases of the junction left unmatched. There are 14 residues in the CDR3. The germline gives CDR1 MDHEN, CDR2 SYDVKM. This CDR3 is CASSYPDRPETQYF. As DNA, the CDR3 is TGTGCCAGCAGCTACCCGGACAGGCCGGAGACCCAGTACTTC. The variable domain in full, with the rest retrieved from reference TRBV28 and TRBJ2-5, is DVKVTQSSRYLVKRTGEKVFLECVQDMDHENMFWYRQDPGLGLRLIYFSYDVKMKEKGDIPEGYSVSREKKERFSLILESASTNQTSMYLCASSYPDRPETQYFGPGTRLLVL.

The table lists this clone with a count of one. This sequence joins TRBV7-8 and TRBJ2-7, with 10 bases aligning to TRBD1. The length of the CDR3 is 12 residues. The J segment lost 6 bases and the V segment lost 8 bases, leaving 4 bases of the junction unmatched. CDR1 is SGHVS, CDR2 FQNEAQ, per germline. CDR3 in amino acids: CASGDRGREQYF. The CDR3 DNA is TGTGCCAGCGGCGACAGGGGGCGCGAGCAGTACTTC. The variable domain in full, completed from reference TRBV7-8 and TRBJ2-7, reads GAGVSQSPRYKVAKRGQDVALRCDPISGHVSLFWYQQALGQGPEFLTYFQNEAQLDKSGLPSDRFFAERPEGSVSTLKIQRTQQEDSAVYLCASGDRGREQYFGPGTRLTVT.

This clone was seen only once. V usage is TRBV15 and J usage is TRBJ2-5; 12 bases match TRBD1. CDR3 length: 17 residues. Losses at the gene ends were 6 bases for V and 5 bases for J; bases not matched to a gene: 13. Germline-derived CDR1 and CDR2 are LNHNV and YYDKDF (reference sequence). The CDR3 spells CATRVSGTGGRLETQYF. CDR3 bases: TGTGCCACCAGGGTTAGCGGGACAGGGGGCCGTTTGGAGACCCAGTACTTC.

The chain links TRBV5-1 to TRBJ2-3; 9 bases agree with TRBD1. This CDR3 contains 16 residues. The V gene end was trimmed by 0 bases and the J gene end by 4 bases; junction bases not matched to a gene: 6. In germline, CDR1 is SGHRS, CDR2 YFSETQ. The DNA for the CDR3 is TGCGCCAGCAGCTTGGCCACAGGGGGCTCTTCAGATACGCAGTATTTT. Translation gives CASSLATGGSSDTQYF.

The rearrangement uses TRBV5-6 and TRBJ1-1; no firm D call. CDR3 length equals 18 residues. From germline, CDR1 is SGHDT and CDR2 YYEEEE. V lost 2 bases, J lost 1 base, and 21 bases lay in between. The CDR3 DNA is TGTGCCAGCAGCTTTACCATTGGGGTCAAGGAGGGGAACACTGAAGCTTTCTTT. The encoded protein is CASSFTIGVKEGNTEAFF. The entire variable domain, with the rest obtained from reference TRBV5-6 and TRBJ1-1, is as follows: DAGVTQSPTHLIKTRGQQVTLRCSPKSGHDTVSWYQQALGQGPQFIFQYYEEEERQRGNFPDRFSGHQFPNYSSELNVNALLLGDSALYLCASSFTIGVKEGNTEAFFGQGTRLTVV.

The chain combines TRBV5-4 with TRBJ2-7, with D unresolved. This CDR3 is built from 15 residues. Germline V gene data show CDR1 as SGHNT and CDR2 as YYREEE (reference sequence). V lost 0 bases and J lost 0, with 10 bases in between. CDR3 amino acids: CASSLEGRDSYEQYV. In DNA form, the CDR3 reads TGTGCCAGCAGCTTGGAGGGTAGGGACTCCTACGAGCAGTACGTC.

Only one count was recorded for this clone. The chain combines TRBV7-9 with TRBJ2-3; tentatively, D is TRBD1 (6 bases). The V and J ends lost 5 bases and 0 bases respectively, with 15 bases between them. Germline V gene data show CDR1 as SEHNR and CDR2 as FQNEAQ (reference sequence). The CDR3 has 16 residues. CDR3 sequence reads: CASSEGLGQSTDTQYF. For the CDR3, the DNA is TGTGCCAGCAGCGAGGGCCTGGGACAAAGCACAGATACGCAGTATTTT.

This rearrangement joins TRBV28 to TRBJ2-7, with D possibly matching TRBD1 (8 bases). The CDR3 spans 15 residues. V was cut by 6 bases and J by 2 bases, with 17 bases left in between. Germline V lookup: CDR1 MDHEN, CDR2 SYDVKM. CDR3 protein: CASSRGQGGAYEQYF. CDR3 DNA sequence: TGTGCCAGCAGCCGCGGACAGGGAGGGGCCTACGAGCAGTACTTC.

The rearrangement links TRBV6-1 to TRBJ2-7, with D hard to call. Germline CDR1 is MNHNS and CDR2 is SASEGT. The V and J ends lost 8 bases and 0 bases respectively, with 5 bases between them. CDR3 length: 11 residues. The CDR3 sequence: CASRNSYEQYF. The CDR3 nucleotides read TGTGCCAGCCGAAACTCCTACGAGCAGTACTTC.